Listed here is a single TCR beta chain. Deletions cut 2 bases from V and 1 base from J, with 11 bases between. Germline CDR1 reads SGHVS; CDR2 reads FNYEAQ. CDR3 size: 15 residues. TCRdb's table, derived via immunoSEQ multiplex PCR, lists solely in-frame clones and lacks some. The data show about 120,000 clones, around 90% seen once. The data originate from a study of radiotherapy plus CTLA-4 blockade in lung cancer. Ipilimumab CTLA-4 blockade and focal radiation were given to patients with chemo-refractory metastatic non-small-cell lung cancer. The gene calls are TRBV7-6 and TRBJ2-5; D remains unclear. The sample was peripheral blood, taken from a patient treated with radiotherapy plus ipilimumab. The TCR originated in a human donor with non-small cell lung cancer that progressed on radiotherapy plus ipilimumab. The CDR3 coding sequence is TGTGCCAGCAGCTTACGCCGCAGCTTCCAAGAGACCCAGTACTTC. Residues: CASSLRRSFQETQYF.